These 16 T cell receptor beta chains originate from one sample sequenced in a study of blood T cell repertoires in COVID-19. Clones were read by immunoSEQ multiplex PCR, and TCRdb kept only the in-frame ones, dropping some. The table records 150,000 to 200,000 clones, 65% to 90% of them present only once. The specimen was peripheral blood. Receptors were obtained from a man aged 55 to 70 with acute or convalescent COVID-19.

The chain links TRBV10-1 to TRBJ2-1, with D tentatively TRBD1 (5 bases). The germline V and J ends were trimmed by 4 bases and 4 bases, with 5 bases remaining between them. CDR1 and CDR2 (germline): WNHNN, SYGVQD (reference sequence). This CDR3 is 12 amino acids long. The CDR3: CASSGQYNEQFF. In DNA form, the CDR3 reads TGCGCCAGCAGTGGACAGTACAATGAGCAGTTCTTC.

The rearrangement uses TRBV2 and TRBJ1-1; no clear D gene. Germline CDR1 is SNHLY and CDR2 is FYNNEI. V was cut by 5 bases and J by 0 bases, with 4 bases left in between. The CDR3 covers 12 residues. The CDR3: CASSSVNTEAFF. For the CDR3, the DNA is TGTGCCAGCAGTTCAGTGAACACTGAAGCTTTCTTT.

CDR3 region: CASSLGTSGPDTQYF. CDR3 nucleotide sequence: TGTGCCAGCAGCTTGGGAACTAGCGGGCCAGATACGCAGTATTTT. The chain links TRBV7-3 to TRBJ2-3; 9 bases match TRBD2. V gave up 3 bases and J gave up 4 bases; unmatched junction bases: 5. In germline, CDR1 is SGHTA, CDR2 FQGTGA. CDR3 size: 15 residues.

The rearrangement uses TRBV18 and TRBJ2-5; D might be TRBD1 (5 bases). CDR1 and CDR2 from the germline V gene are KGHSH and LQKENI. The CDR3 totals 14 residues. V lost 2 bases, J lost 3 bases, and 10 bases lay in between. The CDR3 coding sequence is TGTGCCAGCTCACCAACCGCGGACAAAGAGACCCAGTACTTC. Translated, it gives CASSPTADKETQYF.

About this clone itself: A read error may produce the germline difference seen at one junction end. The chain recombines TRBV6-1 with TRBJ2-3; 10 positions match TRBD1. The CDR3 loop spans 18 amino acids. Germline V CDR1 and CDR2: MNHNS, SASEGT. The DNA for the CDR3 is TGTGCCGGCAGTGATCTGGGAGGGACAGGGGCGAGGACAGATACGCAGTATTTT. Translated: CAGSDLGGTGARTDTQYF.

The J gene is TRBJ2-1, the V gene TRBV11-3; 8 nucleotides align to TRBD2. Germline CDR1 and CDR2: SGHNT and YENEEA. V was clipped by 2 bases and J by 8 bases; unmatched bases: 8. The CDR3 is 15 amino acids. The CDR3 loop reads CASSLRREVSYEQFF. The CDR3 DNA follows: TGTGCCAGCAGCTTAAGGCGGGAGGTTAGCTATGAGCAGTTCTTC.

This CDR3 is CASSLAGQGKAEAFF. The CDR3, as DNA: TGCGCCAGCAGCTTGGCCGGGCAGGGGAAGGCTGAAGCTTTCTTT. The rearrangement links TRBV5-1 to TRBJ1-1; possibly TRBD1 for D (6 bases). Germline values: CDR1 SGHRS, CDR2 YFSETQ. CDR3 length equals 15 residues. V was clipped by 0 bases and J by 6 bases, with 15 bases between them.

This chain uses TRBV6-2 or TRBV6-3 with TRBJ1-5, with 10 bases identical to TRBD1. The CDR3 is 20 residues long. The V gene's germline CDR1 is MNHEY and CDR2 SVGEGT. The junction had 14 bases not matched to a gene; V was cut back by 3 bases and J by 0 bases. The CDR3 region has the DNA TGTGCCAGCAGTTATGTGTTTCGGACAGGGGGAATTTTTAGCAATCAGCCCCAGCATTTT. It translates to CASSYVFRTGGIFSNQPQHF.

The gene calls are TRBV2 and TRBJ1-3, with 7 nucleotides matching TRBD1. Trimming took 10 bases from V and 0 from J; bases not matched to a gene: 3. Germline CDR1 and CDR2: SNHLY and FYNNEI. The CDR3 loop spans 13 amino acids. The CDR3 region is CATQGVSGNTIYF. The CDR3 nucleotides read TGTGCCACCCAGGGGGTCTCTGGAAACACCATATATTTT.

This clone was counted only a few times. V is TRBV30 and J is TRBJ1-3; D unresolved. The CDR3 spans 10 residues. CDR1 and CDR2 from the germline V gene are GTSNPN and SVGIG (reference sequence). V lost 3 bases to trimming and J lost 7 bases, with 4 bases between them. As DNA, the CDR3 is TGTGCCTGGAGCCTGAACACCATATATTTT. Protein sequence: CAWSLNTIYF.

The genes are TRBV12-5 and TRBJ2-1; D call uncertain. V was pared by 0 bases and J by 6 bases, with 6 bases between. The CDR3 extends over 13 amino acids. Germline CDR1 and CDR2: LGHNT and FRNRAP. CDR3 sequence reads: CASGLVNGNEQFF. The CDR3 DNA is TGTGCTAGTGGTTTGGTAAACGGCAATGAGCAGTTCTTC.

This chain joins TRBV28 and TRBJ2-1, with 7 bases matching TRBD2. Germline-derived CDR1 and CDR2 are MDHEN and SYDVKM. V shed 6 bases, J shed 0 bases, and the junction held 5 bases outside the gene matches. The CDR3 has 15 amino acids. This chain's CDR3 is CASSPSGGSYNEQFF. CDR3 nucleotide sequence: TGTGCCAGCAGCCCTAGCGGAGGCTCCTACAATGAGCAGTTCTTC.

V and J are TRBV30 and TRBJ1-2, with D uncertain. V lost 5 bases, J lost 2 bases, and 9 bases lay in between. Germline lookup yields CDR1 GTSNPN and CDR2 SVGIG (reference sequence). The CDR3 is 12 residues long. As DNA, the CDR3 is TGTGCCTGGGGGAAAACAAACTATGGCTACACCTTC. Residues: CAWGKTNYGYTF.

The table lists this clone with a few counts. The chain links TRBV30 to TRBJ2-7; 8 bases are a match to TRBD1. Trimming removed 0 bases from V and 2 bases from J; junction bases left unmatched: 15. This CDR3 has 18 residues. The germline V gene has CDR1 GTSNPN and CDR2 SVGIG (reference sequence). The CDR3 protein is CAWSVLVARQGTTYEQYF. The CDR3 bases are TGTGCCTGGAGTGTACTTGTGGCCAGACAGGGGACAACCTACGAGCAGTACTTC.

The CDR3, as DNA: TGTGCCAGCAGCCCTATCAGCGGCGAGCAGTACTTC. It codes for CASSPISGEQYF. The chain has TRBV3-1 (or the pseudogene TRBV3-2) and TRBJ2-7; D perhaps matches TRBD2 (5 bases). The CDR3 runs 12 residues. Germline assignment: CDR1 LGHDT and CDR2 YNNKEL (reference sequence). V was shortened by 4 bases and J by 6 bases, with 10 bases between the two germline ends.

V is TRBV18 and J is TRBJ2-7, with a weak D call TRBD2 (6 bases). Deletions cut 8 bases from V and 3 bases from J, with 11 bases between. Germline V gene sequence: CDR1 KGHSH, CDR2 LQKENI. The CDR3 has 12 amino acids. This CDR3 is CASSREFYEQYF. The CDR3 region has the DNA TGTGCCAGCAGCCGGGAGTTCTACGAGCAGTACTTC.